These 20 T cell receptor beta chains originate from one sample sequenced in a study of pediatric ulcerative colitis. Measured with immunoSEQ multiplex PCR; TCRdb has only the in-frame clones, and not every one. The sample has 16,000 or so clones; roughly 80% are singletons. One to two pinch biopsies were taken from the rectum during colonoscopy. Sequenced: gut tissue. The origin of the receptors is a boy younger than 18 with moderate ulcerative colitis.

The table lists this clone with a few counts. The chain is built from TRBV6-6 and TRBJ1-5; 8 positions match TRBD1. The germline V gene encodes CDR1 MNHNY and CDR2 SVGAGI (reference sequence). CDR3 length: 14 residues. The trim removed 5 bases at V and 7 bases at J, leaving 7 bases unmatched. The CDR3 bases are TGTGCCAGCAGTGGACAGGGAAAGGAACAGCCCCAGCATTTT. Translation gives CASSGQGKEQPQHF.

The gene calls are TRBV10-3 and TRBJ1-6; D is unclear. The CDR3 is made up of 13 amino acids. Germline loops: CDR1 ENHRY, CDR2 SYGVKD. Trimming cost V 9 bases and J 7 bases, with 13 bases left between them. In DNA, the CDR3 is TGTGCCATGACGGCCGAGGGCAATTCACCCCTCCACTTT. Its translation is CAMTAEGNSPLHF.

V is TRBV7-9 and J is TRBJ1-1; D unresolved. Germline loops: CDR1 SEHNR, CDR2 FQNEAQ (reference sequence). The length of the CDR3 is 13 residues. The ends were cut back, 5 bases at V and 5 bases at J, with 12 bases in the middle. The CDR3 coding sequence is TGTGCCAGCAGCCCGCAGTTGCGGACTGAAGCTTTCTTT. Translated, it gives CASSPQLRTEAFF.

The chain couples TRBV30 to TRBJ2-7, with a tentative D call TRBD1 (7 bases). The CDR3 spans 17 residues. Trimming removed 5 bases at V and 2 bases at J, with 25 bases between. Germline loops: CDR1 GTSNPN, CDR2 SVGIG (reference sequence). In nucleotides, the CDR3 is TGTGCCTGGGTGGGACAGACCGGGGGTCCCAGTGCCTACGAGCAGTACTTC. Amino acid sequence: CAWVGQTGGPSAYEQYF.

The V gene is TRBV14, the J gene TRBJ2-7, with D unclear. V was shortened by 8 bases and J by 3 bases, with 11 bases between the two germline ends. The CDR3 contains 12 residues. Germline V lookup: CDR1 SGHDN, CDR2 FVKESK. The CDR3 coding sequence is TGTGCCAGCGCGCCCACCGGCTACGAGCAGTACTTC. Amino acid sequence: CASAPTGYEQYF.

In this sample, this clone turned up once. The chain links TRBV5-1 to TRBJ2-1, with D possibly TRBD2 on 6 matching bases. Germline CDR1 and CDR2: SGHRS and YFSETQ. V was pared by 3 bases and J by 10 bases, with 8 bases between. CDR3 length: 11 residues. CDR3 protein: CASSWREEQFF. In DNA form, the CDR3 reads TGCGCCAGCAGCTGGAGGGAGGAGCAGTTCTTC.

The genes are TRBV25-1 and TRBJ2-1; D is ambiguous. CDR1 and CDR2 (germline): MGHDK, SYGVNS. V was pared by 3 bases and J by 9 bases, with 15 bases between. The length of the CDR3 is 14 residues. The CDR3 bases are TGTGCCAGCAGTGACGCAGACTGGTCCGGTGAGCAGTTCTTC. Its protein product is CASSDADWSGEQFF. Together with reference TRBV25-1 and TRBJ2-1, the CDR3 gives the full variable domain: EADIYQTPRYLVIGTGKKITLECSQTMGHDKMYWYQQDPGMELHLIHYSYGVNSTEKGDLSSESTVSRIRTEHFPLTLESARPSHTSQYLCASSDADWSGEQFFGPGTRLTVL.

The rearrangement uses TRBV29-1 and TRBJ2-1; perhaps TRBD2 as D (6 bases). The CDR3 spans 13 residues. Looked up from germline, CDR1 is SQVTM and CDR2 is ANQGSEA. The V end lost 4 bases, the J end lost 8 bases, and 15 bases lay between the germline ends. The CDR3 region has the DNA TGCAGCGTTGGGGCTAGCGCCGTCGATGAGCAGTTCTTC. Its protein product is CSVGASAVDEQFF.

Here the CDR3 DNA reads TGTGCCAGCAGCTTCTGGGGGGACAGGGGGCGAAATGAGCAGTTCTTC. Translated, it gives CASSFWGDRGRNEQFF. The rearrangement joins TRBV7-6 to TRBJ2-1; 12 nucleotides align to TRBD1. The CDR3 is 16 amino acids. Germline lookup yields CDR1 SGHVS and CDR2 FNYEAQ. Trimming removed 3 bases from V and 7 bases from J; junction bases left unmatched: 7.

This chain links TRBV27 with TRBJ2-7; 7 positions match TRBD1. CDR1 MNHEY and CDR2 SMNVEV come from the germline V gene (reference sequence). The CDR3 extends over 14 amino acids. V gave up 7 bases and J gave up 11 bases; unmatched junction bases: 17. The CDR3 DNA is TGTGCCAGCAAAAACCGTGGACAGGCCCCGTGGGAGTACTTC. Protein sequence: CASKNRGQAPWEYF.

The rearrangement joins TRBV4-1 to TRBJ2-5; TRBD2 matches at 14 bases. V shed 0 bases, J shed 5 bases, and the junction held 5 bases outside the gene matches. The V gene's germline CDR1 is MGHRA and CDR2 YSYEKL. The CDR3 loop spans 17 amino acids. The CDR3 here is CASSQDRLAGGKETQYF. Written as DNA, the CDR3 is TGCGCCAGCAGCCAAGATCGACTAGCGGGGGGGAAGGAGACCCAGTACTTC.

This clone is a singleton in its sample. One junction end disagrees with the germline gene, perhaps due to a read error. Other DNA sequences within the sample encode an identical CDR3. The gene calls are TRBV5-1 and TRBJ2-3; D gene uncertain. Per germline, CDR1 SGHRS and CDR2 YFSETQ. The CDR3 sequence is 14 residues long. CDR3 region: CASSYGNYRDTQYF. In DNA form, the CDR3 reads TGCGCCAGTAGCTATGGTAACTACAGAGATACGCAGTATTTT.

The chain employs TRBV4-1 and TRBJ2-7; TRBD1 might be the D (6 bases). Germline loops: CDR1 MGHRA, CDR2 YSYEKL. The V end lost 4 bases, the J end lost 1 base, and 23 bases lay between the germline ends. The CDR3 sequence is 18 residues long. The CDR3 here is CASSRLSQGKSFSYEQYF. CDR3 nucleotide sequence: TGCGCCAGCAGCCGGTTGTCACAGGGAAAGAGTTTTTCCTACGAGCAGTACTTC.

As concerns this clone: The junction departs from the called germline gene at one end, perhaps through a read error. J is TRBJ2-7 and V is TRBV5-4; D remains ambiguous. Looked up from germline, CDR1 is SGHNT and CDR2 is YYREEE (reference sequence). The CDR3 totals 11 residues. The CDR3 nucleotides read TGTGCCAGCAGCTTGTCCTCCGAGCAGTACTTC. It encodes CASSLSSEQYF.

The CDR3 region is CASKGDGGQGEAFF. The DNA of the CDR3 is TGCGCCAGCAAAGGGGATGGAGGGCAGGGTGAAGCTTTCTTT. V gene TRBV5-1 combines with J gene TRBJ1-1, with a tentative D call TRBD1 (5 bases). The CDR3 is 14 residues long. V lost 6 bases and J lost 7, with 19 bases in between. The germline V gene has CDR1 SGHRS and CDR2 YFSETQ.

J is TRBJ2-1 and V is TRBV7-3; 11 bases match TRBD2. Looked up from germline, CDR1 is SGHTA and CDR2 is FQGTGA. The ends lost 0 bases at V and 8 bases at J; junction bases unmatched: 3. CDR3 length: 15 residues. Here the CDR3 reads CASSLTLAGADEQFF. CDR3 DNA: TGTGCCAGCAGCTTAACACTAGCGGGAGCTGATGAGCAGTTCTTC.

This sequence joins TRBV7-2 and TRBJ1-4; the D gene is possibly TRBD1 (5 bases). The CDR3 covers 18 residues. Germline V gene data show CDR1 as SGHTA and CDR2 as FQGNSA. The V gene lost 5 bases and the J gene lost 0 bases, with 19 bases spanning the gap. The CDR3 sequence: CASSRQGGARTTNEKLFF. The CDR3, as DNA: TGTGCCAGCAGCCGCCAAGGAGGGGCTAGAACAACTAATGAAAAACTGTTTTTT.

This clone was recorded a few times. This chain links TRBV5-1 with TRBJ1-1, with D unresolved. The CDR3 runs to 13 residues. V was shortened by 0 bases and J by 11 bases, with 14 bases between the two germline ends. Germline assignment: CDR1 SGHRS and CDR2 YFSETQ. The DNA for the CDR3 is TGCGCCAGCAGCTTGGAGAGTAGGTGGGCTGCTTTCTTT. Translated, it gives CASSLESRWAAFF. The whole variable domain, filled in from reference TRBV5-1 and TRBJ1-1, reads KAGVTQTPRYLIKTRGQQVTLSCSPISGHRSVSWYQQTPGQGLQFLFEYFSETQRNKGNFPGRFSGRQFSNSRSEMNVSTLELGDSALYLCASSLESRWAAFFGQGTRLTVV.

V and J are TRBV18 and TRBJ2-1, with D possibly being TRBD1 or TRBD2 (5 bases each). The CDR3 is made up of 15 amino acids. Trimming took 6 bases from V and 5 from J, leaving 17 bases between them. The germline gives CDR1 KGHSH, CDR2 LQKENI. The CDR3 DNA follows: TGTGCCAGCTCCACTTCTGGGACCCACAACAATGAGCAGTTCTTC. Translated: CASSTSGTHNNEQFF.

The chain carries TRBV4-3 and TRBJ2-7; 10 bases agree with TRBD2. Germline CDR1 reads LGHNA; CDR2 reads YSLEER. CDR3 length equals 21 residues. The trim removed 3 bases at V and 5 bases at J, leaving 25 bases unmatched. CDR3 DNA sequence: TGCGCCAGCAGCCATCACTCTCGGGGGGCAGGGGTGGGACTAGCGTCCCACGAGCAGTACTTC. This encodes CASSHHSRGAGVGLASHEQYF.